The rows below give T cell receptor beta chains drawn from one sample of a study of T cell responses to AZD1222 COVID-19 vaccine. Profiled with immunoSEQ multiplex PCR; TCRdb holds only in-frame clones, not every one. The sample contains 100,000 to 150,000 clones, approximately 92% of which appear only once. The starting material was peripheral blood, obtained 28 days after the second AZD1222 dose. The receptors shown here come from an adult who received the AZD1222 COVID-19 vaccine. CDR3s include the opening cysteine and the closing phenylalanine or tryptophan. D genes are given only for firm matches.

CDR3aa: CASSKDRDDTEAFF
j_gene: TRBJ1-1
v_gene: TRBV19
d_gene: TRBD1

CDR3aa: CASSLDWGRGPHLNGGYTF
j_gene: TRBJ1-2
v_gene: TRBV7-2
d_gene: -

CDR3aa: CASSFGQGVNQPQHF
j_gene: TRBJ1-5
v_gene: TRBV7-9
d_gene: TRBD1

CDR3aa: CASSPGQNTEAFF
j_gene: TRBJ1-1
v_gene: TRBV7-2
d_gene: -

CDR3aa: CATSDTGQGGSWELFF
j_gene: TRBJ2-2
v_gene: TRBV24-1
d_gene: TRBD1

CDR3aa: CASSMLDRLPSNQPQHF
j_gene: TRBJ1-5
v_gene: TRBV19
d_gene: -

CDR3aa: CASSPTGLAVLAGTGELFF
j_gene: TRBJ2-2
v_gene: TRBV18
d_gene: TRBD2

CDR3aa: CASSLGGLNEKLFF
j_gene: TRBJ1-4
v_gene: TRBV7-8
d_gene: -

CDR3aa: CASSEWPGETQYF
j_gene: TRBJ2-5
v_gene: TRBV6-4
d_gene: -

CDR3aa: CASSGWREANVLTF
j_gene: TRBJ2-6
v_gene: TRBV2
d_gene: -

CDR3aa: CASSPGLAGGPGTQYF
j_gene: TRBJ2-5
v_gene: TRBV18
d_gene: TRBD2

CDR3aa: CASSILGWEKLFF
j_gene: TRBJ1-4
v_gene: TRBV19
d_gene: -

CDR3aa: CASSLRGTGELFF
j_gene: TRBJ2-2
v_gene: TRBV12-3/TRBV12-4
d_gene: -

CDR3aa: CASSYRTAQETQYF
j_gene: TRBJ2-5
v_gene: TRBV7-2
d_gene: -

CDR3aa: CASSPPPGYNSPLHF
j_gene: TRBJ1-6
v_gene: TRBV18
d_gene: -

CDR3aa: CASSRDRGNNQPQHF
j_gene: TRBJ1-5
v_gene: TRBV18
d_gene: TRBD1

CDR3aa: CASSSYFTSGASSYEQYF
j_gene: TRBJ2-7
v_gene: TRBV7-9
d_gene: TRBD2

CDR3aa: CASTRGEYMNTEAFF
j_gene: TRBJ1-1
v_gene: TRBV6-5
d_gene: -

CDR3aa: CASQYWVAGDTGELFF
j_gene: TRBJ2-2
v_gene: TRBV6-6
d_gene: TRBD2

CDR3aa: CASLRTGPVSSGNTIYF
j_gene: TRBJ1-3
v_gene: TRBV2
d_gene: TRBD1

CDR3aa: CASSRGAGDYNEQFF
j_gene: TRBJ2-1
v_gene: TRBV5-4
d_gene: -

CDR3aa: CAWSLGQNQPQHF
j_gene: TRBJ1-5
v_gene: TRBV30
d_gene: -

CDR3aa: CAWGRGGGETQYF
j_gene: TRBJ2-5
v_gene: TRBV30
d_gene: TRBD1

CDR3aa: CASRATGGQPQHF
j_gene: TRBJ1-5
v_gene: TRBV6-6
d_gene: TRBD1

CDR3aa: CASSQVEGTEAFF
j_gene: TRBJ1-1
v_gene: TRBV3-1/TRBV3-2
d_gene: -

CDR3aa: CASDRDSGNTIYF
j_gene: TRBJ1-3
v_gene: TRBV6-5
d_gene: -

CDR3aa: CSVEDSSYGYTF
j_gene: TRBJ1-2
v_gene: TRBV29-1
d_gene: -

CDR3aa: CSARGGDTQYF
j_gene: TRBJ2-3
v_gene: TRBV20-1
d_gene: TRBD2